The present TCR beta chain was sequenced within a study of cytomegalovirus exposure and HLA in healthy donors. The V end was cut by 3 bases, the J end by 2 bases, with 13 bases between. Germline-derived CDR1 and CDR2 are PRHDT and FYEKMQ (reference sequence). The CDR3 length is 15 residues. Primers included in the PCR were 60 Vbeta and 13 Jbeta primers. The assay was immunoSEQ multiplex PCR, and TCRdb's table has in-frame clones only and misses some. The data show approximately 97,000 clones, around three quarters seen once. This TCR was recovered from a male donor in good health and CMV-seropositive. The rearrangement uses TRBV13 and TRBJ1-2; D gene ambiguous. Specimen: PBMCs. The CDR3 protein is CASSLLGSLNYGYTF. The CDR3 DNA reads as TGTGCCAGCAGCTTGCTTGGCTCCCTCAACTATGGCTACACCTTC.